Presented here are 29 T cell receptor beta chains from one specimen sequenced in a study of T cell repertoires in cytomegalovirus infection. TCRdb recomputed calls from the reads with MiXCR, one row per CDR3 protein. The data contain about 360,000 distinct CDR3 sequences, about 35% of them singletons. Antigens for these TCRs are unknown. The source material was cultured PBMCs, sampled from culture after CMV antigen stimulation. These receptors all come from a human donor in good health (CMV status not recorded). Some clones in this sample may be carry-over from other donors' samples.

This clonotype was observed a few times. The CDR3 protein is CASTQLGGAALEQYF. CDR3 nucleotides: TGTGCCAGCACCCAGTTGGGGGGAGCCGCCTTGGAGCAGTACTTC. The chain employs TRBV7-8 and TRBJ2-7; perhaps TRBD2 as D (6 bases). CDR1 and CDR2 (germline): SGHVS, FQNEAQ. CDR3 length equals 15 residues. V lost 7 bases and J lost 7, with 23 bases in between.

This clonotype was seen a handful of times. The rearrangement uses TRBV5-4 and TRBJ2-3, with D possibly being TRBD1 or TRBD2 (5 bases each). The CDR3 length is 15 residues. The germline V gene encodes CDR1 SGHNT and CDR2 YYREEE (reference sequence). V was pared by 6 bases and J by 0 bases, with 14 bases between. The CDR3 bases are TGTGCCAGCAAATCTCCGGGGCCTAGCACAGATACGCAGTATTTT. This codes for CASKSPGPSTDTQYF.

This clonotype has only a few counts. V gene TRBV25-1 combines with J gene TRBJ2-2; D might be TRBD1 or TRBD2, each matching 5 bases. The length of the CDR3 is 17 residues. From germline, CDR1 is MGHDK and CDR2 SYGVNS. The V end was cut by 1 base, the J end by 4 bases, with 16 bases between. The CDR3 loop reads CASSESAGIRGTGELFF. CDR3 sequence (DNA): TGTGCCAGCAGTGAATCTGCCGGGATTAGGGGCACCGGGGAGCTGTTTTTT.

This clonotype has only one observation. The V call is TRBV7-2, the J call TRBJ2-6; no clear D. Looked up from germline, CDR1 is SGHTA and CDR2 is FQGNSA. Deletions cut 0 bases from V and 0 bases from J, with 9 bases between. CDR3 length: 17 amino acids. This CDR3 reads CASSLAGSNSGANVLTF. The CDR3 nucleotides read TGTGCCAGCAGCTTAGCGGGATCCAACTCTGGGGCCAACGTCCTGACTTTC.

The V and J genes are TRBV4-2 and TRBJ2-2, with unresolved D. The V gene's germline CDR1 is LGHNA and CDR2 YNFKEQ. CDR3 length equals 14 residues. Trimming removed 7 bases at V and 3 bases at J, with 12 bases between. This CDR3 is CASKMVADTGELFF. CDR3 bases: TGTGCCAGCAAAATGGTGGCGGACACCGGGGAGCTGTTTTTT.

This clonotype was counted only a few times. V usage is TRBV28 and J usage is TRBJ2-1; TRBD1 aligns across 9 bases. The CDR3 spans 15 residues. J was trimmed by 2 bases and V by 5 bases; bases with no gene match: 4. The germline CDR1 and CDR2 sequences are MDHEN and SYDVKM. The CDR3 DNA is TGTGCCAGCAGTCCCCACAGGGGGCCCTACAATGAGCAGTTCTTC. Amino acids: CASSPHRGPYNEQFF.

This clonotype came up many times. This chain links TRBV6-1 with TRBJ2-7; D is uncertain. Germline V gene lookup returns CDR1 MNHNS and CDR2 SASEGT. V lost 5 bases and J 2 bases, leaving 13 bases between the germline ends. This CDR3 has 14 amino acids. The CDR3 protein is CASSLPTAAYEQYV. The CDR3 DNA sequence: TGTGCCAGCAGTCTTCCTACTGCTGCCTACGAGCAGTACGTC.

This rearrangement joins TRBV7-2 to TRBJ1-5; 7 bases agree with TRBD1. This CDR3 has 15 amino acids. The trim removed 4 bases at V and 2 bases at J, leaving 5 bases unmatched. Germline assignment: CDR1 SGHTA and CDR2 FQGNSA. This CDR3 reads CASSSVGQGNQPQHF. The CDR3 nucleotides read TGTGCCAGCAGCTCCGTCGGACAGGGCAATCAGCCCCAGCATTTT. Supplemented by reference TRBV7-2 and TRBJ1-5, the full variable domain reads GAGVSQSPSNKVTEKGKDVELRCDPISGHTALYWYRQSLGQGLEFLIYFQGNSAPDKSGLPSDRFSAERTGGSVSTLTIQRTQQEDSAVYLCASSSVGQGNQPQHFGDGTRLSIL.

V gene TRBV4-1 combines with J gene TRBJ2-7, with TRBD2 matching 13 bases. Germline trimming cut 1 base from V and 6 bases from J; bases unmatched to any gene: 3. The CDR3 contains 15 residues. The germline gives CDR1 MGHRA, CDR2 YSYEKL. The CDR3 DNA follows: TGCGCCAGCAGCCAAGGATGGACTAGCGGGAGCGAGCAGTACTTC. It yields the protein CASSQGWTSGSEQYF.

This clonotype was observed a few times. The chain employs TRBV4-1 and TRBJ2-3, with TRBD2 identical over 12 bases. The CDR3 is 15 residues long. The germline CDR1 and CDR2 sequences are MGHRA and YSYEKL. Trimming cost V 6 bases and J 4 bases; bases outside gene matches: 5. The chain's CDR3 is CASSSSGRGADTQYF. In DNA form, the CDR3 reads TGCGCCAGCAGTTCTAGCGGGAGGGGCGCAGATACGCAGTATTTT.

This clonotype was found a few times. The genes are TRBV20-1 and TRBJ2-3; 10 bases agree with TRBD2. This CDR3 has 17 amino acids. V shed 0 bases and J 4 bases; nucleotides not matched to a gene: 10. CDR1 and CDR2 from the germline V gene are DFQATT and SNEGSKA (reference sequence). This chain's CDR3 is CSARDRASGSLADTQYF. For the CDR3, the DNA is TGCAGTGCTAGAGATCGGGCTAGCGGGAGCCTTGCAGATACGCAGTATTTT.

This chain joins TRBV4-3 and TRBJ2-6, with D unclear. CDR1 and CDR2 (germline): LGHNA, YSLEER. V was trimmed by 0 bases and J by 2 bases, leaving 11 bases between them. This CDR3 is built from 17 residues. CDR3 in DNA: TGCGCCAGCAGCCAAGATCCGTCGGTGACTGGGGCCAACGTCCTGACTTTC. Its translation is CASSQDPSVTGANVLTF.

This clonotype was seen a handful of times. V and J are TRBV19 and TRBJ2-5; D gene ambiguous. The CDR3 totals 13 residues. CDR1 and CDR2 (germline): LNHDA, SQIVND (reference sequence). V gave up 7 bases and J gave up 5 bases, with 14 bases separating them. This chain's CDR3 is CASTPWSGETQYF. In DNA, the CDR3 is TGTGCCAGTACCCCCTGGAGTGGGGAGACCCAGTACTTC.

This chain connects TRBV7-2 to TRBJ1-5; no clear D gene. The V gene lost 2 bases and the J gene lost 9 bases, with 11 bases spanning the gap. Germline V gene sequence: CDR1 SGHTA, CDR2 FQGNSA. The CDR3 sequence is 13 residues long. The CDR3 loop is CASSLNSVRPQHF. CDR3 in DNA: TGTGCCAGCAGCTTAAATTCAGTTCGGCCCCAGCATTTT.

The chain couples TRBV20-1 to TRBJ1-5; D perhaps matches TRBD1 (5 bases). The CDR3 loop spans 13 amino acids. CDR1 DFQATT and CDR2 SNEGSKA come from the germline V gene (reference sequence). V lost 6 bases, J lost 7 bases, and 16 bases lay in between. The CDR3 reads CSARGSLEQPQHF. CDR3 bases: TGCAGTGCGAGGGGCAGTCTTGAACAGCCCCAGCATTTT.

V usage is TRBV20-1 and J usage is TRBJ1-3; a weak D match, TRBD1 (5 bases). Trimming removed 6 bases from V and 0 bases from J, with 18 bases in between. Germline lookup yields CDR1 DFQATT and CDR2 SNEGSKA (reference sequence). The CDR3 contains 16 residues. The CDR3 coding sequence is TGCAGTGCACCCAGGGCCGGAATGGGCTCTGGAAACACCATATATTTT. Translated: CSAPRAGMGSGNTIYF.

The CDR3 nucleotides read TGTGCCAGCAGCTTAGGCCCTTTGGCAGGCGGGGCTTTCTTT. This codes for CASSLGPLAGGAFF. This chain links TRBV7-2 with TRBJ1-1; D gene unclear. Deletions cut 1 base from V and 11 bases from J, with 17 bases between. The V gene's germline CDR1 is SGHTA and CDR2 FQGNSA. This CDR3 has 14 residues.

This clonotype has a count of ten or more. This chain joins TRBV7-9 and TRBJ2-5, with unresolved D. The germline V and J ends were trimmed by 4 bases and 5 bases, with 8 bases remaining between them. Germline V CDR1 and CDR2: SEHNR, FQNEAQ (reference sequence). This CDR3 contains 12 residues. The CDR3 DNA reads TGTGCCAGCAGCTCACGGCAGGAGACCCAGTACTTC. Protein sequence: CASSSRQETQYF.

The CDR3: CASSLVGWHEQFF. DNA for the CDR3: TGTGCCAGCAGTTTAGTGGGGTGGCATGAGCAGTTCTTC. The chain joins TRBV12-3 or TRBV12-4 to TRBJ2-1; D not certain. Between the trimmed V and J ends, which lost 1 base and 8 bases, there was a span of 9 bases. CDR3 length: 13 amino acids.

This clonotype occurred a few times. This chain joins TRBV28 and TRBJ2-6; no definite D call. Germline CDR1 reads MDHEN; CDR2 reads SYDVKM. Trimming took 0 bases from V and 4 from J, leaving 7 bases between them. The CDR3 sequence is 15 residues long. The CDR3 coding sequence is TGTGCCAGCAGTTTATGGGAGCGAGGGGCCAACGTCCTGACTTTC. This codes for CASSLWERGANVLTF.

This clonotype has a handful of counts. The DNA for the CDR3 is TGTGCCACCAGCACCCGGATCTCAGATACGCAGTATTTT. This codes for CATSTRISDTQYF. The chain employs TRBV24-1 and TRBJ2-3, with unresolved D. Trimming shortened V by 7 bases and J by 4 bases, and 11 bases separated the two germline ends. Germline V gene data show CDR1 as KGHDR and CDR2 as SFDVKD. The CDR3 loop spans 13 amino acids.

The sample holds a few counts of this clonotype. V usage is TRBV6-2 or TRBV6-3 and J usage is TRBJ1-1; D is perhaps TRBD1 (5 bases). This CDR3 is built from 13 residues. V lost 5 bases and J lost 4, with 11 bases in between. Germline values: CDR1 MNHEY, CDR2 SVGEGT. CDR3: CASSHDGGTEAFF. The CDR3 region has the DNA TGTGCCAGCAGTCACGATGGGGGCACTGAAGCTTTCTTT.

Worth noting for this clonotype: Since a much larger clone is just one base distant, this may be a read error. The chain uses TRBV20-1 and TRBJ2-7; tentatively, D is TRBD1 or TRBD2 (6 bases each). This CDR3 region has 16 residues. The germline V gene has CDR1 DFQATT and CDR2 SNEGSKA (reference sequence). Trimming stripped 5 bases from V and 6 bases from J, with 26 bases between. The CDR3 loop is CSAQTNFATGGREQYF. The CDR3 DNA reads as TGCAGTGCTCAAACCAACTTCGCGACAGGAGGGCGCGAGCAGTACTTC.

V and J are TRBV4-1 and TRBJ2-5, with a tentative D call TRBD2 (7 bases). Trimming stripped 1 base from V and 2 bases from J, with 20 bases between. From germline, CDR1 is MGHRA and CDR2 YSYEKL. This CDR3 region has 18 residues. CDR3 nucleotide sequence: TGCGCCAGCAGCCAAGTACCAGCGGAGGAGGGGGGGCAAGAGACCCAGTACTTC. Translation gives CASSQVPAEEGGQETQYF.

The genes are TRBV4-2 and TRBJ2-7; TRBD2 aligns across 13 bases. The CDR3 totals 19 residues. Per germline, CDR1 LGHNA and CDR2 YNFKEQ. V gave up 0 bases and J gave up 2 bases; unmatched junction bases: 10. The CDR3 here is CASSQDGLAGEVEPYEQYF. CDR3 coding DNA: TGTGCCAGCAGCCAAGATGGACTAGCGGGAGAAGTGGAGCCCTACGAGCAGTACTTC.

This clonotype occurred a few times. V and J are TRBV7-2 and TRBJ2-5; no definite D call. The germline V and J ends were trimmed by 2 bases and 5 bases, with 9 bases remaining between them. The CDR3 runs 13 residues. Germline V lookup: CDR1 SGHTA, CDR2 FQGNSA. The CDR3 nucleotides are TGTGCCAGCAGCTTAAGTGTGGGGGAGACCCAGTACTTC. This encodes CASSLSVGETQYF.

In this sample, this clonotype turned up a few times. This chain connects TRBV12-5 to TRBJ1-5; D perhaps matches TRBD1 (6 bases). CDR1 LGHNT and CDR2 FRNRAP come from the germline V gene. Deletions cut 0 bases from V and 7 bases from J, with 13 bases between. The CDR3 sequence is 15 residues long. The CDR3, as DNA: TGTGCTAGTGGTTTGGTGGCAGGGGTAAGGCAGCCCCAGCATTTT. Protein sequence: CASGLVAGVRQPQHF.

This clonotype was observed a handful of times. CDR3 amino acids: CASSLYKSETQYF. The CDR3 coding sequence is TGTGCCAGCAGCTTGTATAAGTCAGAGACCCAGTACTTC. V is TRBV7-2 and J is TRBJ2-5; D gene ambiguous. Germline-derived CDR1 and CDR2 are SGHTA and FQGNSA. This CDR3 is 13 amino acids long. The ends were cut back, 3 bases at V and 4 bases at J, with 9 bases in the middle.

This chain connects TRBV28 to TRBJ2-5; D gene unclear. Between the trimmed V and J ends, which lost 6 bases and 3 bases, there was a span of 11 bases. This CDR3 contains 13 residues. Germline V gene lookup returns CDR1 MDHEN and CDR2 SYDVKM. DNA of the CDR3: TGTGCCAGCAGCCAAGGGCGAGAAGAGACCCAGTACTTC. Protein sequence: CASSQGREETQYF. The complete variable domain, with remaining parts taken from reference TRBV28 and TRBJ2-5, reads DVKVTQSSRYLVKRTGEKVFLECVQDMDHENMFWYRQDPGLGLRLIYFSYDVKMKEKGDIPEGYSVSREKKERFSLILESASTNQTSMYLCASSQGREETQYFGPGTRLLVL.